Sequencing of this T cell receptor beta chain was carried out in a study of OX40 agonist ivuxolimab in advanced cancers. Study-level background: Patients were dosed intravenously with ivuxolimab at 0.01 to 10 mg/kg every 2 weeks. With a range of roughly 23 to 90, age averaged roughly 60 years, and 65% to 90% were male. The study enrolled dose-escalation patients with hepatocellular carcinoma, melanoma, renal cell or head and neck cancer.

Study observations and caveats: Normalized expansion of T-cell clones was also low for some nonresponders.

As to this clone: Its antigen is still unknown.

V was shortened by 7 bases and J by 8 bases, with 9 bases between the two germline ends. The CDR3 contains 11 residues. Germline values: CDR1 SEHNR, CDR2 FQNEAQ (reference sequence). The data were produced by immunoSEQ multiplex PCR, yet TCRdb's version contains in-frame clones alone and is incomplete. The data hold about 26,000 clones, with 88% observed a single time. The source is an adult with an advanced solid tumor such as melanoma, head and neck, liver or kidney cancer. The source material was CD4+ or CD8+ T cells sorted from blood, sampled in a trial of the OX40 agonist ivuxolimab. The J gene is TRBJ2-1, the V gene TRBV7-9; no reliable D call. The CDR3 loop is CASILADEQFF. DNA for the CDR3: TGTGCCAGCATCCTGGCGGATGAGCAGTTCTTC.